This is a list of T cell receptor beta chains from one sample in a study of blood T cell repertoires in COVID-19. This table comes from immunoSEQ multiplex PCR, and its TCRdb copy is limited to in-frame clones, with some not included. The sample shows about 200,000 clones, more than 75% of them seen only once. Sequencing was performed on peripheral blood. The source of these receptors is a man aged 50 to 60 with acute or convalescent COVID-19. Both conserved end residues are part of each CDR3. D genes are given only for firm matches. Rows may omit the clone size; those that give it use once, few, many or a size class.

V	D	J	size	CDR3	DNA
TRBV19	TRBD1	TRBJ1-4	.	CASSVRQGNEKLFF	TGTGCCAGTAGTGTCAGACAGGGGAATGAAAAACTGTTTTTT
TRBV7-2	.	TRBJ2-4	.	CASSPPGVSNLQYF	TGTGCCAGCAGCCCCCCCGGGGTCAGTAATCTTCAGTACTTC
TRBV27	.	TRBJ1-6	.	CASSSPGQMNSPLHF	TGTGCCAGCAGTTCGCCGGGACAAATGAATTCACCCCTCCACTTT
TRBV19	.	TRBJ1-4	.	CASSPRSTALEKLFF	TGTGCCAGTAGCCCCCGATCTACCGCTCTCGAAAAACTGTTTTTT
TRBV19	.	TRBJ1-5	.	CASTPGGISNQPQHF	TGTGCCAGTACCCCGGGGGGAATTAGCAATCAGCCCCAGCATTTT
TRBV2	.	TRBJ1-4	.	CASRRGSNEKLFF	TGTGCCAGCAGACGGGGTTCTAATGAAAAACTGTTTTTT
TRBV15	TRBD2	TRBJ2-7	.	CATSRDLTPSGATYEQYF	TGTGCCACCAGCAGAGATCTTACCCCTAGCGGGGCAACCTACGAGCAGTACTTC
TRBV11-2	TRBD1	TRBJ1-4	.	CASSQGTGREKLFF	TGTGCCAGCAGCCAAGGGACAGGCCGTGAAAAACTGTTTTTT
TRBV18	.	TRBJ2-1	.	CASSPLDSNNEQFF	TGTGCCAGCTCACCACTGGACTCCAACAATGAGCAGTTCTTC
TRBV18	TRBD1	TRBJ2-5	.	CASSLQGAQETQYF	TGTGCCAGCTCACTCCAGGGGGCCCAAGAGACCCAGTACTTC
TRBV9	.	TRBJ1-4	few	CASSVGGTEEKLFF	TGTGCCAGCAGCGTAGGAGGCACCGAAGAAAAACTGTTTTTT
TRBV6-5	.	TRBJ1-6	few	CASSLRGRLNSPLHF	TGTGCCAGCAGTTTACGTGGCCGATTGAATTCACCCCTCCACTTT
TRBV15	TRBD1	TRBJ1-5	once	CATSRPSGTGVDRGYQPQHF	TGTGCCACCAGCAGGCCCTCCGGGACAGGGGTCGATCGGGGGTATCAGCCCCAGCATTTT
TRBV28	.	TRBJ1-4	.	CALGGVGEKLFF	TGTGCTCTGGGCGGGGTAGGTGAAAAACTGTTTTTT
TRBV5-4	.	TRBJ1-2	.	CASSLANSAGYTF	TGTGCCAGCAGCTTGGCCAACAGTGCCGGCTACACCTTC
TRBV5-1	TRBD1	TRBJ2-7	.	CASSSTGDLEQYF	TGCGCCAGCAGCAGTACAGGGGACCTGGAGCAGTACTTC
TRBV27	.	TRBJ2-6	.	CASSLFSGWRQTGANVLTF	TGTGCCAGCAGTTTATTTTCGGGGTGGAGGCAAACTGGGGCCAACGTCCTGACTTTC
TRBV5-1	.	TRBJ1-1	.	CASSFMTGNTEAFF	TGCGCCAGCAGCTTTATGACAGGGAACACTGAAGCTTTCTTT
TRBV7-9	.	TRBJ1-1	.	CASHAWQETTEAFF	TGTGCCAGCCACGCGTGGCAGGAAACAACTGAAGCTTTCTTT
TRBV7-9	.	TRBJ2-5	.	CASSSQTGTRETQYF	TGTGCCAGCAGCTCTCAGACAGGCACGCGGGAGACCCAGTACTTC
TRBV7-3	.	TRBJ2-6	.	CASSSDSSGANVLTF	TGTGCCAGCAGCTCTGACAGCTCTGGGGCCAACGTCCTGACTTTC
TRBV5-1	TRBD2	TRBJ2-1	.	CASTLGAGTRTSEQFF	TGCGCCAGCACGTTGGGGGCCGGGACTAGAACCAGTGAGCAGTTCTTC
TRBV5-1	TRBD1	TRBJ1-2	.	CASSMRDSAFPIYGYTF	TGCGCCAGCAGCATGCGGGACAGCGCCTTCCCAATCTATGGCTACACCTTC
TRBV7-9	.	TRBJ1-2	.	CASSPSEDYGYTF	TGTGCCAGCAGCCCCTCGGAGGACTATGGCTACACCTTC
TRBV18	.	TRBJ2-7	.	CASSIQGSGEQYF	TGTGCCAGCTCAATTCAGGGAAGTGGCGAGCAGTACTTC
TRBV2	.	TRBJ1-3	few	CASRPDRGNTIYF	TGTGCCAGCAGACCTGACAGGGGAAACACCATATATTTT
TRBV11-2	TRBD1	TRBJ2-7	.	CASSLRQGGPYEQYF	TGTGCCAGCAGCTTAAGACAGGGGGGGCCCTACGAGCAGTACTTC
TRBV6-5	.	TRBJ1-6	.	CASSYEENSPLHF	TGTGCCAGCAGTTATGAGGAGAATTCACCCCTCCACTTT